The 13 T cell receptor beta chains listed next were all sequenced from one sample in a study of blood T cell repertoires in COVID-19. Profiled with immunoSEQ multiplex PCR; TCRdb holds only in-frame clones, not every one. The sample has hundreds of thousands of clones, more than 70% seen once. Sequences were obtained from peripheral blood. These receptors came from a woman aged 25-40 years with COVID-19, enrolled during active disease.

This clone is a singleton in its sample. This chain uses TRBV7-9 with TRBJ2-7, with 7 nucleotides matching TRBD2. The CDR3 loop spans 15 amino acids. The germline CDR1 and CDR2 sequences are SEHNR and FQNEAQ (reference sequence). With 8 bases clipped from V and 1 base from J, the junction kept 11 bases outside the gene matches. The CDR3 loop is CASPRGVPPSYEQYF. CDR3 in DNA: TGTGCCAGCCCTCGGGGGGTCCCACCGTCCTACGAGCAGTACTTC. Looking up the rest from reference TRBV7-9 and TRBJ2-7 gives the full variable domain: DTGVSQNPRHKITKRGQNVTFRCDPISEHNRLYWYRQTLGQGPEFLTYFQNEAQLEKSRLLSDRFSAERPKGSFSTLEIQRTEQGDSAMYLCASPRGVPPSYEQYFGPGTRLTVT.

This clone was recorded a few times. The V gene is TRBV6-2 or TRBV6-3, the J gene TRBJ2-5, with D hard to call. Trimming took off 5 bases at V and 3 bases at J, with 7 bases between the two ends. CDR3 size: 12 residues. The V gene's germline CDR1 is MNHEY and CDR2 SVGEGT. CDR3 sequence reads: CASSKSEETQYF. The CDR3 bases are TGTGCCAGCAGTAAATCAGAAGAGACCCAGTACTTC.

This chain links TRBV6-2 or TRBV6-3 with TRBJ2-5; D is unclear. Trimming took off 4 bases at V and 5 bases at J, with 8 bases between the two ends. Germline V lookup: CDR1 MNHEY, CDR2 SVGEGT. This CDR3 region has 12 residues. This CDR3 reads CASSSGLETQYF. The CDR3 DNA sequence: TGTGCCAGCAGTTCCGGGTTGGAGACCCAGTACTTC.

The CDR3 region is CASSQGRQGAGNQPQHF. Written as DNA, the CDR3 is TGCGCCAGCAGCCAGGGGAGACAGGGGGCTGGCAATCAGCCCCAGCATTTT. The rearrangement uses TRBV4-1 and TRBJ1-5; TRBD1 agrees at 10 bases. With 3 bases clipped from V and 2 bases from J, the junction kept 7 bases outside the gene matches. In germline, CDR1 is MGHRA, CDR2 YSYEKL. The length of the CDR3 is 17 residues.

The chain uses TRBV9 and TRBJ2-2; maybe TRBD1 (5 bases). The CDR3 contains 15 residues. Trimming left V 0 bases short and J 4 bases short, with 10 bases between. Per the germline V gene, CDR1 is SGDLS and CDR2 is YYNGEE. The CDR3 loop is CASSVERQGTGELFF. The CDR3 DNA reads as TGTGCCAGCAGCGTAGAAAGGCAGGGCACCGGGGAGCTGTTTTTT.

This clone was seen just once. J is TRBJ2-7 and V is TRBV7-8; 9 bases are a match to TRBD1. With 4 bases clipped from V and 4 bases from J, the junction kept 5 bases outside the gene matches. The CDR3 covers 14 residues. Germline CDR1 is SGHVS and CDR2 is FQNEAQ. CDR3 DNA: TGTGCCAGCAGCTCACAGGGGGCATCGTACGAGCAGTACTTC. Protein product: CASSSQGASYEQYF.

The chain employs TRBV2 and TRBJ2-7; 7 bases are a match to TRBD1. Germline CDR1 SNHLY, CDR2 FYNNEI. The CDR3 has 13 residues. After removal of 6 bases from V and 1 base from J, the junction contained 3 bases not matched to a gene. CDR3 sequence: CASSKGQSYEQYF. CDR3 bases: TGTGCCAGCAGCAAGGGACAGTCCTACGAGCAGTACTTC.

V is TRBV7-9 and J is TRBJ2-7, with D possibly matching TRBD1 (6 bases). CDR1 is SEHNR, CDR2 FQNEAQ, per germline (reference sequence). The CDR3 consists of 13 residues. The V and J ends lost 5 bases and 5 bases respectively, with 13 bases between them. CDR3 bases: TGTGCCAGCAGCCCAGGGGTGGCTGACGAGCAGTACTTC. This encodes CASSPGVADEQYF.

The CDR3 protein is CASAGQQYGYTF. CDR3 DNA sequence: TGTGCCTCTGCGGGACAGCAATATGGCTACACCTTC. The V call is TRBV28, the J call TRBJ1-2, with 7 bases fitting TRBD1. Germline CDR1 MDHEN, CDR2 SYDVKM. V dropped 11 bases and J dropped 5; count of bases not matched to a gene: 8. CDR3 length equals 12 residues.

This chain connects TRBV9 to TRBJ2-1, with D tentatively TRBD2 (6 bases). With 0 bases removed from V and 4 bases from J, the gap between germline ends came to 11 bases. The germline gives CDR1 SGDLS, CDR2 YYNGEE. The CDR3 length is 15 residues. The DNA of the CDR3 is TGTGCCAGCAGCGTAGACGGAAGCGGGTACAATGAGCAGTTCTTC. Translated, it gives CASSVDGSGYNEQFF.

The V gene is TRBV5-1, the J gene TRBJ2-7, with 7 bases that match TRBD1. Germline trimming cut 2 bases from V and 0 bases from J; bases unmatched to any gene: 2. In germline, CDR1 is SGHRS, CDR2 YFSETQ. The CDR3 spans 14 residues. CDR3 nucleotides: TGCGCCAGCAGCTTCGGGGACAGCTCCTACGAGCAGTACTTC. Its translation is CASSFGDSSYEQYF. Full variable domain (rest looked up from reference TRBV5-1 and TRBJ2-7): KAGVTQTPRYLIKTRGQQVTLSCSPISGHRSVSWYQQTPGQGLQFLFEYFSETQRNKGNFPGRFSGRQFSNSRSEMNVSTLELGDSALYLCASSFGDSSYEQYFGPGTRLTVT.

This chain joins TRBV27 and TRBJ2-1; weak D call: TRBD2 (7 bases). CDR3 length: 15 amino acids. Germline V CDR1 and CDR2: MNHEY, SMNVEV (reference sequence). V shed 8 bases and J shed 4 bases, with 18 bases lying between them. CDR3 sequence (DNA): TGTGCCAGCGGGGGCACGGGAGGAGATTACAATGAGCAGTTCTTC. It codes for CASGGTGGDYNEQFF.

This chain links TRBV19 with TRBJ1-4; D not resolved. The CDR3 length is 14 residues. Trimming cost V 4 bases and J 5 bases, with 11 bases left between them. CDR1 LNHDA and CDR2 SQIVND come from the germline V gene (reference sequence). CDR3 loop: CASSSWTENEKLFF. In nucleotides, the CDR3 is TGTGCCAGTAGTAGCTGGACTGAAAATGAAAAACTGTTTTTT. The whole variable domain, remainder taken from reference TRBV19 and TRBJ1-4, is DGGITQSPKYLFRKEGQNVTLSCEQNLNHDAMYWYRQDPGQGLRLIYYSQIVNDFQKGDIAEGYSVSREKKESFPLTVTSAQKNPTAFYLCASSSWTENEKLFFGSGTQLSVL.